This section outlines one T cell receptor (beta chain) sequence together with its context. The target antigen is unknown. The germline CDR1 and CDR2 sequences are SEHNR and FQNEAQ (reference sequence). CDR3 size: 18 residues. In preparing the TRB cDNA libraries, 5' RACE with UMI labels was used. TCRdb reprocessed the 5' RACE reads, with one entry per CDR3 protein and no DNA. In all, the sample yields some 130,000 distinct CDR3 sequences. The sample comes from a study of CXCR3-negative and CXCR3-positive naive CD8 T cells. Overall study results and limits: Diversity ran similarly high across both naive subsets but far lower in memory CD8+ cells. Relative to CXCR3-negative naive cells, CXCR3-positive naive cells had more hydrophobic TRB CDR3s. Within a donor, both naive subsets shared TRBV-TRBJ usage, unlike memory cells.

The sequence was collected from a human donor in good health. Some clones in this sample may be carry-over from other donors' samples. What was sequenced was naive CXCR3- CD8+ T cells from blood. Specified subset: CD45RO-CCR7+CD27+CD95- naive CD8+ T cells lacking CXCR3 (TNR3-). The chain links TRBV7-9 to TRBJ2-7; TCRdb reports TRBD1, a call that lacks DNA to check it against. The CDR3 loop is CASRLALITPGQGEEQYF.